This entry concerns a single TCR beta chain. The source of the sample is a study of OX40 agonist ivuxolimab in advanced cancers. The CDR3 covers 12 residues. V trimming: 10 bases; J trimming: 6 bases; junction bases outside the gene matches: 9. Germline assignment: CDR1 MDHEN and CDR2 SYDVKM. Sequencing used immunoSEQ multiplex PCR; TCRdb keeps in-frame clones, though not all of them. The table has roughly 91,000 clones, approximately 95% seen once. The TCR was taken from an adult with an advanced solid tumor such as melanoma, head and neck, liver or kidney cancer. The input for sequencing was CD4+ or CD8+ T cells sorted from blood, taken in a trial of the OX40 agonist ivuxolimab. This sequence joins TRBV28 and TRBJ2-7; TRBD2 matches at 7 bases. The CDR3 DNA follows: TGTGCCACTTGGACGGGGAGGGGCGAGCAGTACTTC. This codes for CATWTGRGEQYF.